This T cell receptor (beta chain) was documented in a study of identical twins. V lost 2 bases, J lost 5 bases, and 7 bases stayed unmatched. This CDR3 is built from 17 residues. CDR1 MRHNA and CDR2 SNTAGT come from the germline V gene. Template switching introduced a universal primer site, and the cDNA bore unique molecular identifiers. MiXCR, run by TCRdb on the 5' RACE reads, gives a single entry per CDR3 protein. The table includes roughly 570,000 distinct CDR3 sequences, just under 10% detected once. Many counts were recorded for this clonotype. These records were also assigned to another study, of yellow fever vaccine responses in identical twins.

The specimen was PBMCs. The TCR sequence derives from a woman aged 18-30 years in good health. The V and J genes are TRBV6-4 and TRBJ2-1, with TRBD2 identical over 12 bases. CDR3 loop: CASSDHPGLAGNNEQFF. DNA of the CDR3: TGTGCCAGCAGTGACCATCCCGGACTAGCGGGAAACAATGAGCAGTTCTTC.